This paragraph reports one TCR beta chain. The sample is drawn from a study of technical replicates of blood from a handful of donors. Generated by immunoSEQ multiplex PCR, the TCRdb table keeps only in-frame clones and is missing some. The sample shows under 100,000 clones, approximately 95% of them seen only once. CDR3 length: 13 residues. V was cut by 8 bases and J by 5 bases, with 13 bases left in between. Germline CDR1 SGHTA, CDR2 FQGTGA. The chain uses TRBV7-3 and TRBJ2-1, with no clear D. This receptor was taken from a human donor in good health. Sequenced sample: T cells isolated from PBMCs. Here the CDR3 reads CASAAARHNEQFF. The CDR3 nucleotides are TGTGCCAGCGCTGCGGCTCGACACAATGAGCAGTTCTTC. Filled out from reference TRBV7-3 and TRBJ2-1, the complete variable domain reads GAGVSQTPSNKVTEKGKYVELRCDPISGHTALYWYRQSLGQGPEFLIYFQGTGAADDSGLPNDRFFAVRPEGSVSTLKIQRTERGDSAVYLCASAAARHNEQFFGPGTRLTVL.